The 6 T cell receptor beta chains below come from one sample, sequenced in a study of patients and donors after allogeneic stem cell transplantation. TCRdb re-analysed the RT-PCR reads in MiXCR, keeping a single row per CDR3 protein. The sample has approximately 160,000 distinct CDR3 sequences, approximately 30% seen once; the top ten hold around 3%. Specimen: blood, either unsorted or a sorted T cell fraction (not recorded which). The source of these receptors is a human donor who was either an allogeneic HSCT recipient or a stem cell or donor lymphocyte infusion donor (not recorded which). It is not recorded whose cells these are; they may come from a transplant donor.

This chain uses TRBV6-2 or TRBV6-3 with TRBJ1-1; D is ambiguous. Germline V gives CDR1 MNHEY, CDR2 SVGEGT. CDR3 length equals 14 residues. The V end lost 4 bases, the J end lost 1 base, and 10 bases lay between the germline ends. The CDR3 coding sequence is TGTGCCAGCAGTTCCCCGGCTGCGAACACTGAAGCTTTCTTT. Its translation is CASSSPAANTEAFF.

The chain links TRBV6-5 to TRBJ2-1, with 7 bases identical to TRBD2. The trim removed 6 bases at V and 4 bases at J, leaving 9 bases unmatched. The CDR3 sequence is 15 residues long. The germline V gene has CDR1 MNHEY and CDR2 SVGAGI. This CDR3 is CASSGLAGAYNEQFF. The CDR3 DNA follows: TGTGCCAGCAGCGGGTTAGCGGGTGCTTACAATGAGCAGTTCTTC.

This clonotype was counted only a few times. The chain carries TRBV4-1 and TRBJ1-4, with 7 bases lining up with TRBD1. Trimming removed 6 bases from V and 4 bases from J; junction bases left unmatched: 8. There are 15 residues in the CDR3. The germline V gene encodes CDR1 MGHRA and CDR2 YSYEKL. CDR3 sequence (DNA): TGCGCCAGCAGTCACCTCAGGGGGGGTAATGAAAAACTGTTTTTT. Protein sequence: CASSHLRGGNEKLFF.

The gene calls are TRBV6-5 and TRBJ2-5; 11 bases align to TRBD1. Germline V gene data show CDR1 as MNHEY and CDR2 as SVGAGI. Trimming took 0 bases from V and 3 from J; bases not matched to a gene: 12. There are 19 residues in the CDR3. CDR3 bases: TGTGCCAGCAGTTACTCGATCCGGGACAGGGGGTGGCCTGAAGAGACCCAGTACTTC. This sequence encodes CASSYSIRDRGWPEETQYF.

This chain links TRBV7-9 with TRBJ2-1; D is ambiguous. V lost 10 bases and J 0 bases, leaving 7 bases between the germline ends. CDR1 is SEHNR, CDR2 FQNEAQ, per germline (reference sequence). The CDR3 is 12 amino acids. CDR3 bases: TGTGCCACCAGGAGCTCCTACAATGAGCAGTTCTTC. It encodes CATRSSYNEQFF.

This rearrangement joins TRBV4-3 to TRBJ1-3, with D uncertain. CDR1 is LGHNA, CDR2 YSLEER, per germline. Trimming removed 4 bases at V and 0 bases at J, with 4 bases between. This CDR3 is 13 amino acids long. CDR3 coding DNA: TGCGCCAGCAGCCCCGACTCTGGAAACACCATATATTTT. Translating it yields CASSPDSGNTIYF.